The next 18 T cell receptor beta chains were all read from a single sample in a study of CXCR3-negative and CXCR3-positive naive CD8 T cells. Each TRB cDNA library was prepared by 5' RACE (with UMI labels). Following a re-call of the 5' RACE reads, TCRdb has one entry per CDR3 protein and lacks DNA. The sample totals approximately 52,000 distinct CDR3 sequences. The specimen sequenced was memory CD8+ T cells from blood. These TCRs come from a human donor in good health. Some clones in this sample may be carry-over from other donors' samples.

CDR3 sequence reads: CASSPGGAQRYNEQFF. The chain employs TRBV7-9 and TRBJ2-1; TCRdb returns TRBD1, unconfirmable since there is no DNA. CDR3 length equals 16 residues. Germline V gene data show CDR1 as SEHNR and CDR2 as FQNEAQ (reference sequence).

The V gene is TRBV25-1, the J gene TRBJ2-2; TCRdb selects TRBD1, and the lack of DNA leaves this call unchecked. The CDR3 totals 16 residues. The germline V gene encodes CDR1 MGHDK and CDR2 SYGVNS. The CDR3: CASSFDRDLNTGELFF.

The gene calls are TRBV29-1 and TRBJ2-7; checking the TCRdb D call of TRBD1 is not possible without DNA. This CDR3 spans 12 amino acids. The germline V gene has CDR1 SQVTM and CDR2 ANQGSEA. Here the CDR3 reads CSVVPGGYEQYF.

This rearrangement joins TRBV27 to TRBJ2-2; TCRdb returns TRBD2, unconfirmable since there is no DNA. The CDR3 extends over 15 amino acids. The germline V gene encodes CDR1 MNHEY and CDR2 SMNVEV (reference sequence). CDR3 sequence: CASSSLGLGTGELFF.

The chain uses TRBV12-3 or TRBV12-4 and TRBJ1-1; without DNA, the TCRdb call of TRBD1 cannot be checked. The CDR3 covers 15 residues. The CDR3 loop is CASSFKGGGWTEAFF.

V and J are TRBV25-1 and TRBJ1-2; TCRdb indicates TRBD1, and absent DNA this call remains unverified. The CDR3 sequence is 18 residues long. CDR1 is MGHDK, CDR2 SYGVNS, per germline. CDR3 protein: CASSEFFLGQAFNYGYTF.

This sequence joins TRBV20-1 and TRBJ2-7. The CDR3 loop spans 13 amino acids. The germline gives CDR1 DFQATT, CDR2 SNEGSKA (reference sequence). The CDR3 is CSARSASSYEQYF.

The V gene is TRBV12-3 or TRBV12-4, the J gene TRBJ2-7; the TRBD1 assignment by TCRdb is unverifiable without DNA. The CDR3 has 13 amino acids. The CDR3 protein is CASSSTGVAEQYF.

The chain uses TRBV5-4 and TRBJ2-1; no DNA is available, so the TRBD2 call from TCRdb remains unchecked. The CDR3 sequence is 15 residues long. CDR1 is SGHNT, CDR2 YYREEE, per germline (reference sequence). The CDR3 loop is CAGTFSLAAVNEQFF.

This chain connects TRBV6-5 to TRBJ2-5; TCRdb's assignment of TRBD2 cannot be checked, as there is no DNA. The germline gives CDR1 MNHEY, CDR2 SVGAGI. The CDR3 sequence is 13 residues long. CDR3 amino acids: CASSYLAGETQYF.

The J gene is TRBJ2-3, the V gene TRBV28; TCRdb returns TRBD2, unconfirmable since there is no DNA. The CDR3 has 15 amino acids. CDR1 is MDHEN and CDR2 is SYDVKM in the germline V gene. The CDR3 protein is CASSSPGGTTDTQYF.

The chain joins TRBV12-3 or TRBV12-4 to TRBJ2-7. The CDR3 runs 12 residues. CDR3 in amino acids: CASSPLLREQYF.

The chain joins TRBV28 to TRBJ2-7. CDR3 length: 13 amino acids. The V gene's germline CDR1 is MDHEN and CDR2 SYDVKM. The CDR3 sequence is CASSFGSYYEQYF.

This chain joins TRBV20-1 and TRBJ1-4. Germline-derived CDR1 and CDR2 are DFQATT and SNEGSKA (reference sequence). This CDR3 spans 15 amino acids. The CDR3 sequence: CSARSLAAVDEKLSF.

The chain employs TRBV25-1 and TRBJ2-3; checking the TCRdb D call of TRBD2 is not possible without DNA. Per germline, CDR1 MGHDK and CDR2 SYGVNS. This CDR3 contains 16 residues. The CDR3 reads CASSDTDYLETDTQYF. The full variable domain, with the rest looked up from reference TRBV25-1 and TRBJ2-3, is EADIYQTPRYLVIGTGKKITLECSQTMGHDKMYWYQQDPGMELHLIHYSYGVNSTEKGDLSSESTVSRIRTEHFPLTLESARPSHTSQYLCASSDTDYLETDTQYFGPGTRLTVL.

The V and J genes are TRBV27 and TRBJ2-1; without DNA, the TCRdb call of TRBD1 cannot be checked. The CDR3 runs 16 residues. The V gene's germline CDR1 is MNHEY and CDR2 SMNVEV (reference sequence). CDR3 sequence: CATLPGGEGSYNEQFF.

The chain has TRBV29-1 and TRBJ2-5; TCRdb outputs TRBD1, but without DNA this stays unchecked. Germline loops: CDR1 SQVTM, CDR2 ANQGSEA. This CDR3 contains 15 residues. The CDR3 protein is CSAFGGGIPPETQYF.

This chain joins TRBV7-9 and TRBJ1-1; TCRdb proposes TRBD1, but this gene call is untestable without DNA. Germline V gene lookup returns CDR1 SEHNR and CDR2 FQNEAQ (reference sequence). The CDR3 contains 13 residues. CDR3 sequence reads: CASSPPGSGEAFF.